The sequence of this T cell receptor beta chain was determined in a study of shared clonotypes between healthy human individuals. Findings and caveats of the study: Specimens sampled were limited to blood, with tissue repertoires likely differing. In general, naive subsets displayed greater estimated richness than memory subsets did. For naive CD4 cells, around 5.1% of clonotypes were shared across a handful of donors.

Here immunoSEQ multiplex PCR was the method, and the copy in TCRdb shows in-frame clones only, minus some. The sample lists more than 2 million clones; 85% to 95% were seen once. Terminally differentiated effector memory CD45RA+ cells were excluded by CCR7 positive selection of CD45RO-negative cells. Every donor was a Caucasian adult from Nashville, Tennessee. The CDR3 contains 17 residues. V was clipped by 0 bases and J by 5 bases; unmatched bases: 15. Germline V gene sequence: CDR1 GTSNPN, CDR2 SVGIG (reference sequence). Details on this clone: Its antigen is unidentified.

The sample consisted of naive CD8+ T cells sorted from blood. The rearrangement links TRBV30 to TRBJ2-5, with 7 bases that match TRBD1. The TCR was taken from a man aged 18 to 35 in good health. This chain's CDR3 is CAWSVPDRESPSETQYF. For the CDR3, the DNA is TGTGCCTGGAGTGTACCCGACAGGGAGAGTCCAAGCGAGACCCAGTACTTC.